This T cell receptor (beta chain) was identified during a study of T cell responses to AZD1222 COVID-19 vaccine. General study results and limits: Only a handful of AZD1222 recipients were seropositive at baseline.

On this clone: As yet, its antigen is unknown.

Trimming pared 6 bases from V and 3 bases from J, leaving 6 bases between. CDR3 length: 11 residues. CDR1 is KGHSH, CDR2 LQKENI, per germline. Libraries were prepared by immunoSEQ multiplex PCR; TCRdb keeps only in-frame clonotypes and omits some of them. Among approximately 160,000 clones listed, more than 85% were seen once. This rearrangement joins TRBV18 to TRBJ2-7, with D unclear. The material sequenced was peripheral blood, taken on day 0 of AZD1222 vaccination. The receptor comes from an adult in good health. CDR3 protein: CASSISYEQYF. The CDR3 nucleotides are TGTGCCAGCTCGATCAGCTACGAGCAGTACTTC.